One and the same sample provided the 8 T cell receptor beta chains below, sequenced in a study of OX40 agonist ivuxolimab in advanced cancers. The method was immunoSEQ multiplex PCR; TCRdb's version includes in-frame clones alone and lacks a portion of them. The sample yields 30,000 to 40,000 clones, roughly 91% seen once. This specimen was CD4+ or CD8+ T cells sorted from blood, taken in a trial of the OX40 agonist ivuxolimab. These receptors were taken from an adult with an advanced solid tumor such as melanoma, head and neck, liver or kidney cancer.

This clone was seen only once. J is TRBJ2-3 and V is TRBV19; 9 nucleotides align to TRBD1. Trimming removed 10 bases from V and 1 base from J; junction bases left unmatched: 6. From germline, CDR1 is LNHDA and CDR2 SQIVND (reference sequence). There are 14 residues in the CDR3. CDR3 protein: CATTRDRGTDTQYF. CDR3 bases: TGTGCCACAACCCGGGACAGGGGCACAGATACGCAGTATTTT.

The chain recombines TRBV5-4 with TRBJ1-1; the D is unclear. The germline V gene encodes CDR1 SGHNT and CDR2 YYREEE (reference sequence). Trimming removed 5 bases from V and 3 bases from J, with 8 bases in between. The CDR3 is 12 amino acids. In nucleotides, the CDR3 is TGTGCCAGCAGATTACCGGACACTGAAGCTTTCTTT. The encoded protein is CASRLPDTEAFF.

As for this clone: One end of the junction does not line up with germline, which may come from a read error. Other DNA sequences from this sample encode an identical CDR3 as well. This chain joins TRBV19 and TRBJ1-5; D is ambiguous. This CDR3 is built from 14 residues. Per the germline V gene, CDR1 is LNHDA and CDR2 is SQIVND (reference sequence). The CDR3 reads CASNVRLGNQPQHF. CDR3 nucleotide sequence: TGTGCTAGTAACGTCAGGCTGGGAAATCAGCCCCAGCATTTT. Using reference TRBV19 and TRBJ1-5 for the parts outside the CDR3, the full variable domain is DGGITQSPKYLFRKEGQNVTLSCEQNLNHDAMYWYRQDPGQGLRLIYYSQIVNDFQKGDIAEGYSVSREKKESFPLTVTSAQKNPTAFYLCASNVRLGNQPQHFGDGTRLSIL.

CDR3 nucleotides: TGCGCCAGCAGCCCTTCCCGACAGGGGGACTATGGCTACACCTTC. Protein product: CASSPSRQGDYGYTF. This chain connects TRBV5-1 to TRBJ1-2; TRBD1 matches 9 bases. The germline V gene encodes CDR1 SGHRS and CDR2 YFSETQ. V lost 4 bases and J lost 3; bases outside the gene matches: 7. The CDR3 has 15 amino acids.

This clone appeared a single time. The genes are TRBV4-3 and TRBJ1-2; 9 bases line up with TRBD1. V dropped 1 base and J dropped 4; count of bases not matched to a gene: 4. The CDR3 is 15 residues long. The germline V gene encodes CDR1 LGHNA and CDR2 YSLEER. The CDR3 region has the DNA TGCGCCAGCAGCCAAGCACAGGGGGCGGTCTATGGCTACACCTTC. Amino acid sequence: CASSQAQGAVYGYTF.

This chain joins TRBV28 and TRBJ1-1; D not resolved. The CDR3 is made up of 13 amino acids. CDR1 MDHEN and CDR2 SYDVKM come from the germline V gene. V was cut by 3 bases and J by 6 bases, with 11 bases left in between. In DNA, the CDR3 is TGTGCCAGCAGTTTTTGGGGTGGCCCTGAAGCTTTCTTT. Translated: CASSFWGGPEAFF.

The chain recombines TRBV29-1 with TRBJ1-2; a weak D match, TRBD1 (5 bases). The V end lost 6 bases, the J end lost 3 bases, and 11 bases lay between the germline ends. Germline CDR1 and CDR2: SQVTM and ANQGSEA. The CDR3 loop spans 12 amino acids. CDR3 in DNA: TGCAGCGTCAAAGGGACGGACTATGGCTACACCTTC. Residues: CSVKGTDYGYTF.

The chain couples TRBV20-1 to TRBJ2-1, with 7 bases matching TRBD2. Germline loops: CDR1 DFQATT, CDR2 SNEGSKA (reference sequence). The CDR3 contains 11 residues. The CDR3 region is CILGEGGEQFF. Here the CDR3 DNA reads TGCATTCTAGGGGAGGGTGGTGAGCAGTTCTTC.